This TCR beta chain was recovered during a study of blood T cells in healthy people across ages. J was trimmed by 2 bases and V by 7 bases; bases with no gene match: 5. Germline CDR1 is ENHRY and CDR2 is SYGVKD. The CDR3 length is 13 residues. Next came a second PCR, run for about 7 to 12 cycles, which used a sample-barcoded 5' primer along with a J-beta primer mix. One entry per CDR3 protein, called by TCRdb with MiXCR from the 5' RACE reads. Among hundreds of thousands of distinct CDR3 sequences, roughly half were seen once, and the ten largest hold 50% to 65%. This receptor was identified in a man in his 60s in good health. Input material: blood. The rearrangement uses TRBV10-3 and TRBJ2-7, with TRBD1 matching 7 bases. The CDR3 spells CAIKPGQTYEQYF. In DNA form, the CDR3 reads TGTGCCATCAAGCCGGGACAGACCTACGAGCAGTACTTC.